These 8 T cell receptor beta chains came from one sample sequenced in a study of regulatory T cells in long-lasting Graves disease. Time point here: newly diagnosed GD, antithyroid drugs for less than 3 months. Following extraction of RNA from PBMCs, that RNA was used to make the TCR library. Through Arm-PCR of CDR3 regions and iRepertoire HTBI primers, TCR beta libraries were built. TCRdb used MiXCR to reprocess the multiplex PCR reads, holding one entry per CDR3 protein. The sample lists more than 400,000 distinct CDR3 sequences, 15% to 20% occurring once. The same specimen was also included in a second study, on T cells in Graves' hyperthyroidism and ophthalmopathy.

This material consisted of peripheral blood mononuclear cells (PBMCs), taken at new diagnosis, from a patient treated with antithyroid drugs. These receptors all stem from a man aged 40-49 years with Graves disease.

This clonotype was seen only a few times. The V and J genes are TRBV15 and TRBJ2-3; TRBD2 matches at 14 bases. Germline-derived CDR1 and CDR2 are LNHNV and YYDKDF (reference sequence). The CDR3 runs 18 residues. The V gene end was trimmed by 3 bases and the J gene end by 1 base; junction bases not matched to a gene: 6. CDR3 nucleotides: TGTGCCACCAGCAGGGGACTAGCGGGAGCGAGGGGCACAGATACGCAGTATTTT. It encodes CATSRGLAGARGTDTQYF.

Only a few counts were recorded for this clonotype. The chain joins TRBV2 to TRBJ2-3; the D gene is possibly TRBD1 (5 bases). The CDR3 totals 15 residues. Germline V gene lookup returns CDR1 SNHLY and CDR2 FYNNEI. The V end lost 4 bases, the J end lost 0 bases, and 11 bases lay between the germline ends. The CDR3 is CASSVETGSTDTQYF. CDR3 nucleotides: TGTGCCAGCAGTGTGGAAACAGGTAGCACAGATACGCAGTATTTT.

This clonotype was seen more than once but under ten times. The chain links TRBV28 to TRBJ1-6; D gene uncertain. Germline V gene data show CDR1 as MDHEN and CDR2 as SYDVKM. Trimming shortened V by 6 bases and J by 0 bases, and 12 bases separated the two germline ends. The CDR3 contains 16 residues. CDR3 coding DNA: TGTGCCAGCAGCCCTTCGGAGAGCTCCTATAATTCACCCCTCCACTTT. It translates to CASSPSESSYNSPLHF.

The J gene is TRBJ1-6, the V gene TRBV20-1; D is undetermined. Per germline, CDR1 DFQATT and CDR2 SNEGSKA (reference sequence). This CDR3 has 13 amino acids. Trimming stripped 5 bases from V and 5 bases from J, with 10 bases between. In DNA form, the CDR3 reads TGCAGTGCTCAAGGCGGCCATAATTCACCCCTCCACTTT. It yields the protein CSAQGGHNSPLHF.

This clonotype was recorded many times. The rearrangement joins TRBV2 to TRBJ2-1, with 9 positions matching TRBD2. CDR1 is SNHLY and CDR2 is FYNNEI in the germline V gene. The CDR3 sequence is 14 residues long. Trimming removed 5 bases from V and 6 bases from J; junction bases left unmatched: 5. DNA of the CDR3: TGTGCCAGCAGTAGACTAGCGGCAGGCAATGAGCAGTTCTTC. Translating it yields CASSRLAAGNEQFF.

The chain recombines TRBV11-3 with TRBJ2-3, with 9 bases matching TRBD1. Unmatched junction bases numbered 9, after V lost 2 bases and J lost 3 bases. Germline V CDR1 and CDR2: SGHNT, YENEEA. There are 17 residues in the CDR3. The CDR3 nucleotides read TGTGCCAGCAGCTTAATGGGGACAGGGCTTGAGACAGATACGCAGTATTTT. Residues: CASSLMGTGLETDTQYF.

The rearrangement links TRBV12-3 or TRBV12-4 to TRBJ2-2, with 7 nucleotides matching TRBD2. V lost 8 bases and J lost 4; bases outside the gene matches: 7. The CDR3 is 14 residues long. CDR3 bases: TGTGCCAGCGACGCTAGCGGTACCACCGGGGAGCTGTTTTTT. This codes for CASDASGTTGELFF.

In this sample, this clonotype turned up many times. The junction differs from germline at one of its ends, possibly a read error. The chain links TRBV29-1 to TRBJ2-1, with 7 bases matching TRBD2. The CDR3 is 11 residues long. Germline values: CDR1 SQVTM, CDR2 ANQGSEA. The CDR3 DNA follows: TGCAGCGTTGAAGGGGGGGGACGCAGGATCTTC. Its protein product is CSVEGGGRRIF.